This T cell receptor (beta chain) was recovered during a study of blood T cell repertoires in COVID-19. Per germline, CDR1 SGHRS and CDR2 YFSETQ. Losses at the gene ends were 3 bases for V and 0 bases for J; bases not matched to a gene: 4. There are 16 residues in the CDR3. Only in-frame clones appear in the TCRdb table, and some are missing; sequencing was by immunoSEQ multiplex PCR. The sample includes approximately 50,000 clones, about 77% of them seen just once. This chain links TRBV5-1 with TRBJ1-4, with TRBD1 matching 8 bases. This TCR was recovered from a man in his 70s with active or convalescent COVID-19. Sequenced material: peripheral blood. The CDR3 is CASSWGTGPTNEKLFF. CDR3 bases: TGCGCCAGCAGCTGGGGGACAGGACCAACTAATGAAAAACTGTTTTTT.